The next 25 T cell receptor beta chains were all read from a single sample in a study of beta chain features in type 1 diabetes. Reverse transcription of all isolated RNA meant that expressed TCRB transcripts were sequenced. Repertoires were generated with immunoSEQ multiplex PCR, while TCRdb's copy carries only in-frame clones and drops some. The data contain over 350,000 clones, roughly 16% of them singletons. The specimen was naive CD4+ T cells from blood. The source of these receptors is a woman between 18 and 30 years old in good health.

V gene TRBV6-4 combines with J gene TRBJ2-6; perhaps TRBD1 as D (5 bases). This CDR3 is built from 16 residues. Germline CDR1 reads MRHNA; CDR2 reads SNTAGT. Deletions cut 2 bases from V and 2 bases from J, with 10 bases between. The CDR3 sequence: CASSDRGSTGANVLTF. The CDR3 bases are TGTGCCAGCAGTGACAGGGGATCTACTGGGGCCAACGTCCTGACTTTC.

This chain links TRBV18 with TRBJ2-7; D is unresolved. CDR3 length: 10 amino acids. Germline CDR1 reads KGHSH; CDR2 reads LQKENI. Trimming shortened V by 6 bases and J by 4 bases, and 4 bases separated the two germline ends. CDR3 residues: CASSPYEQYF. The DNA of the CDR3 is TGTGCCAGCTCTCCTTACGAGCAGTACTTC.

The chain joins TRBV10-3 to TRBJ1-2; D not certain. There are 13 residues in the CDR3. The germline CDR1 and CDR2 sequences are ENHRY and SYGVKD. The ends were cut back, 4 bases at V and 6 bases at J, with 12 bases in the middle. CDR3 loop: CAISGEGNHGYTF. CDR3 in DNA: TGTGCCATCAGTGGCGAGGGAAACCATGGCTACACCTTC.

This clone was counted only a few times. The CDR3 DNA reads as TGTGCCTGGAGTACTGGACTAGCGGTGATCTACGAGCAGTACTTC. Its protein is CAWSTGLAVIYEQYF. V usage is TRBV30 and J usage is TRBJ2-7, with 10 bases lining up with TRBD2. The CDR3 spans 15 residues. Looked up from germline, CDR1 is GTSNPN and CDR2 is SVGIG (reference sequence). V trimming: 2 bases; J trimming: 3 bases; junction bases outside the gene matches: 7.

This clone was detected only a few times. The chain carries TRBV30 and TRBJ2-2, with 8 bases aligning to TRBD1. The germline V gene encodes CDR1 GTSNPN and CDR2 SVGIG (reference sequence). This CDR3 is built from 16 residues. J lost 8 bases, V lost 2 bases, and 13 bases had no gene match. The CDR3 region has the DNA TGTGCCTGGAGTAAACAGGCGCCAGGGGGCGTAGGGGAGCTGTTTTTT. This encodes CAWSKQAPGGVGELFF.

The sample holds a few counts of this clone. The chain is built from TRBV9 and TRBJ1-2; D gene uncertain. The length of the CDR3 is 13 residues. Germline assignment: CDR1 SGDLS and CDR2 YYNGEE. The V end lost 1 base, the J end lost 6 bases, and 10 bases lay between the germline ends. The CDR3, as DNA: TGTGCCAGCAGCGTAAGTCCGAGGGATGGCTACACCTTC. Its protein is CASSVSPRDGYTF.

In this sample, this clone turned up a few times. CDR3 residues: CASSKATVMAGVDTEAFF. The CDR3 DNA sequence: TGTGCCAGTAGTAAGGCCACAGTCATGGCGGGGGTCGACACTGAAGCTTTCTTT. The rearrangement joins TRBV19 to TRBJ1-1; perhaps TRBD1 as D (5 bases). Deletions cut 4 bases from V and 3 bases from J, with 24 bases between. The length of the CDR3 is 18 residues. Per germline, CDR1 LNHDA and CDR2 SQIVND (reference sequence).

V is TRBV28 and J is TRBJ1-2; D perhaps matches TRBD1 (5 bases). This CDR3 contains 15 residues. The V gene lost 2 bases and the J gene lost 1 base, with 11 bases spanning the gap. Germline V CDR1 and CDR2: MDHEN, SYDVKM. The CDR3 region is CASSLGGKLNYGYTF. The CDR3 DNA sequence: TGTGCCAGCAGTTTAGGGGGGAAACTTAACTATGGCTACACCTTC.

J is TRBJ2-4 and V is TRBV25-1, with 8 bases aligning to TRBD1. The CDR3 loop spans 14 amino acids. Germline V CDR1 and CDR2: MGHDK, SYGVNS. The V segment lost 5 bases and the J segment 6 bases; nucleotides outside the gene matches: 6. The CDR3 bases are TGTGCCAGCAGTTTTCAGGGGGCGGGAAACATTCAGTACTTC. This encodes CASSFQGAGNIQYF.

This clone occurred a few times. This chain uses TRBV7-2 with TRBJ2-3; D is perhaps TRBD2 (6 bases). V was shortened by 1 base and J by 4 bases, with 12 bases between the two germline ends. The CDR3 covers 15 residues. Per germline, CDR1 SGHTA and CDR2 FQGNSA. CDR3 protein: CASSLVASVADTQYF. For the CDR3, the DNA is TGTGCCAGCAGCTTAGTGGCTAGCGTTGCAGATACGCAGTATTTT.

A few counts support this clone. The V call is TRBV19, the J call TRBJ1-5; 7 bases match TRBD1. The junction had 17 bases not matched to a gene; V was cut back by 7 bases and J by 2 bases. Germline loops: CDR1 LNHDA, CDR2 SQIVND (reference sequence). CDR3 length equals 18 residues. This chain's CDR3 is CASTNGTVSLEGNQPQHF. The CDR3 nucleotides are TGTGCCAGTACGAACGGGACAGTTTCTTTGGAAGGCAATCAGCCCCAGCATTTT.

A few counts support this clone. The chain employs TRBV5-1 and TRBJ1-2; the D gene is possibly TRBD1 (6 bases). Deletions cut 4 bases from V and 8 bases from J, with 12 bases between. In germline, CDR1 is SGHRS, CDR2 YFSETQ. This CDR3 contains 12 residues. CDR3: CASSTNRDGYTF. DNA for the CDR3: TGCGCCAGCAGCACCAACAGGGACGGCTACACCTTC. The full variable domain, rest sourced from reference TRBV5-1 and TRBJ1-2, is KAGVTQTPRYLIKTRGQQVTLSCSPISGHRSVSWYQQTPGQGLQFLFEYFSETQRNKGNFPGRFSGRQFSNSRSEMNVSTLELGDSALYLCASSTNRDGYTFGSGTRLTVV.

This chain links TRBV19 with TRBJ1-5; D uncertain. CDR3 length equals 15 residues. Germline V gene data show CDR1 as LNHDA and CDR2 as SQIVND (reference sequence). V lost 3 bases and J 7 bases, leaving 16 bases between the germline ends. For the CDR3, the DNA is TGTGCCAGTAGTATGAGTTCGGCAGCGTACCAGCCCCAGCATTTT. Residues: CASSMSSAAYQPQHF.

The CDR3 coding sequence is TGTGCCAGCAGGGACCAGGGGGCTCGACGAGAGACCCAGTACTTC. It specifies CASRDQGARRETQYF. The genes are TRBV27 and TRBJ2-5, with 8 bases identical to TRBD1. Germline V gene lookup returns CDR1 MNHEY and CDR2 SMNVEV (reference sequence). V dropped 6 bases and J dropped 4; count of bases not matched to a gene: 10. The CDR3 loop spans 15 amino acids.

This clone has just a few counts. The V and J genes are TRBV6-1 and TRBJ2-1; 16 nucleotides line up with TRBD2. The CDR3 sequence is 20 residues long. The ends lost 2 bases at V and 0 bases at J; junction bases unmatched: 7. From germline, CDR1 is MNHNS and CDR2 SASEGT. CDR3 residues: CASSEILGLAGGSSYNEQFF. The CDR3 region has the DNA TGTGCCAGCAGTGAAATATTGGGACTAGCGGGAGGGAGCTCCTACAATGAGCAGTTCTTC.

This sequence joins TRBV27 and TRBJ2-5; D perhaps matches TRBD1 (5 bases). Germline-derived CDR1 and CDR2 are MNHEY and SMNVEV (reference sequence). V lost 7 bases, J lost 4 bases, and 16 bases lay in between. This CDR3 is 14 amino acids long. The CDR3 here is CASTQGPWGETQYF. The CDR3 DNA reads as TGTGCCAGCACCCAGGGTCCCTGGGGAGAGACCCAGTACTTC.

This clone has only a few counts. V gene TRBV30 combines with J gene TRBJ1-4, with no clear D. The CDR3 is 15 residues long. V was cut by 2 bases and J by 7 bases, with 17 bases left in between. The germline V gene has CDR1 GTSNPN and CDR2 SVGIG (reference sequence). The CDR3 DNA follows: TGTGCCTGGAGTTACCACAGCGGAGGTCGTGAAAAACTGTTTTTT. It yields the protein CAWSYHSGGREKLFF.

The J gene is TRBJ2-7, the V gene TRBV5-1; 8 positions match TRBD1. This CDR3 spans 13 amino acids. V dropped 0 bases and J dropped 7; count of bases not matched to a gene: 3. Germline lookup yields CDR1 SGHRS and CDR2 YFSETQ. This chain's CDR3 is CASSLAGGREQYF. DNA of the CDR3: TGCGCCAGCAGCTTGGCAGGGGGCAGGGAGCAGTACTTC.

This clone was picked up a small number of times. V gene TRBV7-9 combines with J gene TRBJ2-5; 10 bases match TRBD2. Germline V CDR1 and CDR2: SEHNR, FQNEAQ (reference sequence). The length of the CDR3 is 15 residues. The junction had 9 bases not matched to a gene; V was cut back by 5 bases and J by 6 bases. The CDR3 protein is CASSTGLAEGKTQYF. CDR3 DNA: TGTGCCAGCAGCACCGGACTAGCGGAGGGGAAGACCCAGTACTTC.

The CDR3 sequence is CAWSVLSYTEAFF. Here the CDR3 DNA reads TGTGCCTGGAGTGTACTAAGCTACACTGAAGCTTTCTTT. The V call is TRBV30, the J call TRBJ1-1; the D is unclear. The CDR3 extends over 13 amino acids. Between the trimmed V and J ends, which lost 0 bases and 3 bases, there was a span of 8 bases. From germline, CDR1 is GTSNPN and CDR2 SVGIG (reference sequence).

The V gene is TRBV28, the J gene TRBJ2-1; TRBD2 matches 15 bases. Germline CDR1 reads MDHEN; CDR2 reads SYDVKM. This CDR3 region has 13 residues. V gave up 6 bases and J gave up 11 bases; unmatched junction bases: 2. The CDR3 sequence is CASRGTSGRQQFF. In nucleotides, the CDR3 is TGTGCCAGCAGAGGGACTAGCGGGAGGCAGCAGTTCTTC. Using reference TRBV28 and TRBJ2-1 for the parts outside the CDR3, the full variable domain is DVKVTQSSRYLVKRTGEKVFLECVQDMDHENMFWYRQDPGLGLRLIYFSYDVKMKEKGDIPEGYSVSREKKERFSLILESASTNQTSMYLCASRGTSGRQQFFGPGTRLTVL.

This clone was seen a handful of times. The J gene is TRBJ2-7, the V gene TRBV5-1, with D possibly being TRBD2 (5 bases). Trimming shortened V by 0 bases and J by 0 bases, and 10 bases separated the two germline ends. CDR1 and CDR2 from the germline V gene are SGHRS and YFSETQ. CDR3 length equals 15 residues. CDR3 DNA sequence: TGCGCCAGCAGCTTGGGGAGGACCAGCTCCTACGAGCAGTACTTC. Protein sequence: CASSLGRTSSYEQYF.

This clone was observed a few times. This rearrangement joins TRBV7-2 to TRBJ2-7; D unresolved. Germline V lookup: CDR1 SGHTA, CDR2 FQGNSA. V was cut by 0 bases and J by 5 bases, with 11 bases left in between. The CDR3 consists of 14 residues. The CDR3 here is CASSLAVTLDEQYF. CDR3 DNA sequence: TGTGCCAGCAGCTTAGCGGTCACTCTGGACGAGCAGTACTTC.

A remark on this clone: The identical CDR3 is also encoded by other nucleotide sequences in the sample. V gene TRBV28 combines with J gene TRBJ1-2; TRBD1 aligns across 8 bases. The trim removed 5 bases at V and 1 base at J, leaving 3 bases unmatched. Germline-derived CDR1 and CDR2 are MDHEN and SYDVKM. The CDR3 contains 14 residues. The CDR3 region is CASSLTGVNYGYTF. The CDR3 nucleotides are TGTGCCAGCAGTCTGACAGGGGTTAACTATGGCTACACCTTC.

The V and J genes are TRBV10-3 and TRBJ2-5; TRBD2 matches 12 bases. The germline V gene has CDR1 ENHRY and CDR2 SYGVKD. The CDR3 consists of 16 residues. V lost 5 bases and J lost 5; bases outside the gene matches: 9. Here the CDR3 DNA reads TGTGCCATCAGTCAGACTAGCGGGAGAAGGCATGAGACCCAGTACTTC. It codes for CAISQTSGRRHETQYF.